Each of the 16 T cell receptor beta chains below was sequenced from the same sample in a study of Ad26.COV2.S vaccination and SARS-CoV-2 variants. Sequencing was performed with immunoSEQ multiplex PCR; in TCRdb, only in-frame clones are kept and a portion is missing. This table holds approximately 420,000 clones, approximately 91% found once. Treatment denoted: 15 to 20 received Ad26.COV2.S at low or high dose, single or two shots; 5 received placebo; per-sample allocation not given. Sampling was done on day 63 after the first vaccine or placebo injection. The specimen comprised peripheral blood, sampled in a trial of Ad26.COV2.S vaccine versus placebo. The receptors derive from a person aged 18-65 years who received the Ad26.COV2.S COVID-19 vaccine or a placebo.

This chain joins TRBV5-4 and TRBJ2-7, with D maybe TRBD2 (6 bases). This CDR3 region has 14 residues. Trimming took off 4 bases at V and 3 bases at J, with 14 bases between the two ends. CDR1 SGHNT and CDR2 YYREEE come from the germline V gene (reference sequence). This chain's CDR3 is CASSRWTTDYEQYF. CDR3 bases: TGTGCCAGCAGCCGCTGGACTACCGACTACGAGCAGTACTTC.

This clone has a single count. The CDR3 nucleotides read TGTGCCACCAGTGACCGGGCTGGCGGGGTTGAGACCCAGTACTTC. Amino acids: CATSDRAGGVETQYF. The V and J genes are TRBV24-1 and TRBJ2-5, with D perhaps TRBD2 (6 bases). The V and J ends lost 4 bases and 5 bases respectively, with 16 bases between them. CDR1 is KGHDR, CDR2 SFDVKD, per germline. The CDR3 is 15 amino acids.

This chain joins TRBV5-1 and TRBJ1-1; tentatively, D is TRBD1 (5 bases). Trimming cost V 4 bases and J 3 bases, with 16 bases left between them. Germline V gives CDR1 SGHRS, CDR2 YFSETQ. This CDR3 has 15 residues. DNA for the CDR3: TGCGCCAGCAGCCCCCTGGAGGGAGGGGACACTGAAGCTTTCTTT. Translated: CASSPLEGGDTEAFF.

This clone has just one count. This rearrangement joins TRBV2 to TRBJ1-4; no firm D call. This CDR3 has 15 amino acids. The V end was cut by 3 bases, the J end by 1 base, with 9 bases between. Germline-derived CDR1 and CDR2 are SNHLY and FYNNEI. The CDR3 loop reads CASSEFTLTNEKLFF. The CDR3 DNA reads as TGTGCCAGCAGTGAGTTCACGTTAACTAATGAAAAACTGTTTTTT.

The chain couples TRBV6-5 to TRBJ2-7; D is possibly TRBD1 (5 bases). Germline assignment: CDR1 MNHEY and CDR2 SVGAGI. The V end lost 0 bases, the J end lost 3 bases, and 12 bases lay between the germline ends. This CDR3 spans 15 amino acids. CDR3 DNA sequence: TGTGCCAGCAGTTACTCGTCTGACAGCAGCTACGAGCAGTACTTC. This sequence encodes CASSYSSDSSYEQYF.

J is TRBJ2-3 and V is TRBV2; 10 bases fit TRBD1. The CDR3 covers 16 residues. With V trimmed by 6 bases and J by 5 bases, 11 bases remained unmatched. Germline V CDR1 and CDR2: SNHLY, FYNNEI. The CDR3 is CASRPSTGGFQDTQYF. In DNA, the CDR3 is TGTGCCAGCAGACCCTCGACAGGGGGCTTTCAAGATACGCAGTATTTT.

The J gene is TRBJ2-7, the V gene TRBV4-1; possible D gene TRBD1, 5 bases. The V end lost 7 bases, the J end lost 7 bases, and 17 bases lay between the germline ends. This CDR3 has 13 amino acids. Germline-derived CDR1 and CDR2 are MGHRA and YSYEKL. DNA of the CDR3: TGCGCCAGCAAGCCGTCAGGGAAGGTAGAGCAGTACTTC. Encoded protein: CASKPSGKVEQYF.

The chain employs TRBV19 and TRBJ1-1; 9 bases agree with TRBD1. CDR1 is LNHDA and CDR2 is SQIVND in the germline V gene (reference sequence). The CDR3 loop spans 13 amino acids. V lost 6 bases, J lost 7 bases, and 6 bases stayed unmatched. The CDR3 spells CASSRGTGLEAFF. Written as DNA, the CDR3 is TGTGCCAGTAGCCGAGGGACAGGGCTTGAAGCTTTCTTT.

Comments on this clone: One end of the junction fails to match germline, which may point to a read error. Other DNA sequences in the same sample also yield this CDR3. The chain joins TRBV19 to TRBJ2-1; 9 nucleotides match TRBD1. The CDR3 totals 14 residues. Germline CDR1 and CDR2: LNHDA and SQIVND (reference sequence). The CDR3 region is CASSIDRGSNEQFF. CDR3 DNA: TGTGCCAGTAGCATAGACAGGGGGAGTAATGAGCAGTTCTTC. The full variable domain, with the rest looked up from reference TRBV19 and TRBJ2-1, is DGGITQSPKYLFRKEGQNVTLSCEQNLNHDAMYWYRQDPGQGLRLIYYSQIVNDFQKGDIAEGYSVSREKKESFPLTVTSAQKNPTAFYLCASSIDRGSNEQFFGPGTRLTVL.

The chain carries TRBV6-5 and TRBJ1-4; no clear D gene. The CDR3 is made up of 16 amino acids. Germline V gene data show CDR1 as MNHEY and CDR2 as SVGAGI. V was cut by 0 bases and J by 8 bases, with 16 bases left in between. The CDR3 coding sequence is TGTGCCAGCAGTTACTCCCAGACGGTCGCTGGGGAAAAACTGTTTTTT. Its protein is CASSYSQTVAGEKLFF.

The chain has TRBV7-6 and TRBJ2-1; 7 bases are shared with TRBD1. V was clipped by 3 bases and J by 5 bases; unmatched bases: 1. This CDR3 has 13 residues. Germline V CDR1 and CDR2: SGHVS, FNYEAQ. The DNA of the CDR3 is TGTGCCAGCAGCTTTGGGACAGACAATGAGCAGTTCTTC. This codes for CASSFGTDNEQFF.

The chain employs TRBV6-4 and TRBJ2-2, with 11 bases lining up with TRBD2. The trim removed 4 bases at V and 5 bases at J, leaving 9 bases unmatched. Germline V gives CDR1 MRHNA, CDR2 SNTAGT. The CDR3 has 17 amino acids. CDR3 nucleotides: TGTGCCAGCAGTGCGGATAGCGGGGGGGCCGATACCGGGGAGCTGTTTTTT. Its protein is CASSADSGGADTGELFF.

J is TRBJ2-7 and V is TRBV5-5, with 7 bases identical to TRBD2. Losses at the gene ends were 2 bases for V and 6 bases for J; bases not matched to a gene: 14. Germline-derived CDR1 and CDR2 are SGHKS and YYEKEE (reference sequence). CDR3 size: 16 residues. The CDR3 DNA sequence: TGTGCCAGCAGCTTATTGGGAGGGTGGCCCCTCGTCGAGCAGTACTTC. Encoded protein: CASSLLGGWPLVEQYF.

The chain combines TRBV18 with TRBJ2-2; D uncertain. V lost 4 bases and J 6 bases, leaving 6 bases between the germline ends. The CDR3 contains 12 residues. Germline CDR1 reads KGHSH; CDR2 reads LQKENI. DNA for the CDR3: TGTGCCAGCTCACGGTCCTCCGGGGAGCTGTTTTTT. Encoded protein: CASSRSSGELFF. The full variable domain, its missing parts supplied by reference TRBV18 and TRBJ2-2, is NAGVMQNPRHLVRRRGQEARLRCSPMKGHSHVYWYRQLPEEGLKFMVYLQKENIIDESGMPKERFSAEFPKEGPSILRIQQVVRGDSAAYFCASSRSSGELFFGEGSRLTVL.

CDR3 sequence (DNA): TGTGCCAGCAGCCTCACTGGCGGGGGGGCCGGGAATGAGCAGTTCTTC. It translates to CASSLTGGGAGNEQFF. The rearrangement joins TRBV5-4 to TRBJ2-1, with 9 nucleotides matching TRBD2. Germline V gene sequence: CDR1 SGHNT, CDR2 YYREEE (reference sequence). The trim removed 4 bases at V and 7 bases at J, leaving 12 bases unmatched. The CDR3 consists of 16 residues.

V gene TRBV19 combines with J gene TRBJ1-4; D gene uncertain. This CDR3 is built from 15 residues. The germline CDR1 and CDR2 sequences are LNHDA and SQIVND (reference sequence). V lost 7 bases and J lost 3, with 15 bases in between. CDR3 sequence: CASTSRGSPNEKLFF. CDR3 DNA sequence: TGTGCCAGTACCTCACGGGGTAGTCCTAATGAAAAACTGTTTTTT.